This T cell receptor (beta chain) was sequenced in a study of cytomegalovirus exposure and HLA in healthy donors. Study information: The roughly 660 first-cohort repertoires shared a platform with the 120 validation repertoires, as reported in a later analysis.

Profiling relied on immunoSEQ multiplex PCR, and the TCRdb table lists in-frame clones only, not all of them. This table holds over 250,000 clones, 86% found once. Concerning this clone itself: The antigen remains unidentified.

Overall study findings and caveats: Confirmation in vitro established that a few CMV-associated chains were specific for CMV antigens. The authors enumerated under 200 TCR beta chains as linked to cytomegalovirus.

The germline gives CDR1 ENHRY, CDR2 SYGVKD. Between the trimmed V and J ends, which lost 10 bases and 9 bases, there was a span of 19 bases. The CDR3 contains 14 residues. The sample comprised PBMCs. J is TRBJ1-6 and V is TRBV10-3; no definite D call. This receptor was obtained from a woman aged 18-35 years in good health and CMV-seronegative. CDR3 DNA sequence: TGTGCCACCGAGTTAGACACGCCAGGTTCACCCCTCCACTTT. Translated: CATELDTPGSPLHF.